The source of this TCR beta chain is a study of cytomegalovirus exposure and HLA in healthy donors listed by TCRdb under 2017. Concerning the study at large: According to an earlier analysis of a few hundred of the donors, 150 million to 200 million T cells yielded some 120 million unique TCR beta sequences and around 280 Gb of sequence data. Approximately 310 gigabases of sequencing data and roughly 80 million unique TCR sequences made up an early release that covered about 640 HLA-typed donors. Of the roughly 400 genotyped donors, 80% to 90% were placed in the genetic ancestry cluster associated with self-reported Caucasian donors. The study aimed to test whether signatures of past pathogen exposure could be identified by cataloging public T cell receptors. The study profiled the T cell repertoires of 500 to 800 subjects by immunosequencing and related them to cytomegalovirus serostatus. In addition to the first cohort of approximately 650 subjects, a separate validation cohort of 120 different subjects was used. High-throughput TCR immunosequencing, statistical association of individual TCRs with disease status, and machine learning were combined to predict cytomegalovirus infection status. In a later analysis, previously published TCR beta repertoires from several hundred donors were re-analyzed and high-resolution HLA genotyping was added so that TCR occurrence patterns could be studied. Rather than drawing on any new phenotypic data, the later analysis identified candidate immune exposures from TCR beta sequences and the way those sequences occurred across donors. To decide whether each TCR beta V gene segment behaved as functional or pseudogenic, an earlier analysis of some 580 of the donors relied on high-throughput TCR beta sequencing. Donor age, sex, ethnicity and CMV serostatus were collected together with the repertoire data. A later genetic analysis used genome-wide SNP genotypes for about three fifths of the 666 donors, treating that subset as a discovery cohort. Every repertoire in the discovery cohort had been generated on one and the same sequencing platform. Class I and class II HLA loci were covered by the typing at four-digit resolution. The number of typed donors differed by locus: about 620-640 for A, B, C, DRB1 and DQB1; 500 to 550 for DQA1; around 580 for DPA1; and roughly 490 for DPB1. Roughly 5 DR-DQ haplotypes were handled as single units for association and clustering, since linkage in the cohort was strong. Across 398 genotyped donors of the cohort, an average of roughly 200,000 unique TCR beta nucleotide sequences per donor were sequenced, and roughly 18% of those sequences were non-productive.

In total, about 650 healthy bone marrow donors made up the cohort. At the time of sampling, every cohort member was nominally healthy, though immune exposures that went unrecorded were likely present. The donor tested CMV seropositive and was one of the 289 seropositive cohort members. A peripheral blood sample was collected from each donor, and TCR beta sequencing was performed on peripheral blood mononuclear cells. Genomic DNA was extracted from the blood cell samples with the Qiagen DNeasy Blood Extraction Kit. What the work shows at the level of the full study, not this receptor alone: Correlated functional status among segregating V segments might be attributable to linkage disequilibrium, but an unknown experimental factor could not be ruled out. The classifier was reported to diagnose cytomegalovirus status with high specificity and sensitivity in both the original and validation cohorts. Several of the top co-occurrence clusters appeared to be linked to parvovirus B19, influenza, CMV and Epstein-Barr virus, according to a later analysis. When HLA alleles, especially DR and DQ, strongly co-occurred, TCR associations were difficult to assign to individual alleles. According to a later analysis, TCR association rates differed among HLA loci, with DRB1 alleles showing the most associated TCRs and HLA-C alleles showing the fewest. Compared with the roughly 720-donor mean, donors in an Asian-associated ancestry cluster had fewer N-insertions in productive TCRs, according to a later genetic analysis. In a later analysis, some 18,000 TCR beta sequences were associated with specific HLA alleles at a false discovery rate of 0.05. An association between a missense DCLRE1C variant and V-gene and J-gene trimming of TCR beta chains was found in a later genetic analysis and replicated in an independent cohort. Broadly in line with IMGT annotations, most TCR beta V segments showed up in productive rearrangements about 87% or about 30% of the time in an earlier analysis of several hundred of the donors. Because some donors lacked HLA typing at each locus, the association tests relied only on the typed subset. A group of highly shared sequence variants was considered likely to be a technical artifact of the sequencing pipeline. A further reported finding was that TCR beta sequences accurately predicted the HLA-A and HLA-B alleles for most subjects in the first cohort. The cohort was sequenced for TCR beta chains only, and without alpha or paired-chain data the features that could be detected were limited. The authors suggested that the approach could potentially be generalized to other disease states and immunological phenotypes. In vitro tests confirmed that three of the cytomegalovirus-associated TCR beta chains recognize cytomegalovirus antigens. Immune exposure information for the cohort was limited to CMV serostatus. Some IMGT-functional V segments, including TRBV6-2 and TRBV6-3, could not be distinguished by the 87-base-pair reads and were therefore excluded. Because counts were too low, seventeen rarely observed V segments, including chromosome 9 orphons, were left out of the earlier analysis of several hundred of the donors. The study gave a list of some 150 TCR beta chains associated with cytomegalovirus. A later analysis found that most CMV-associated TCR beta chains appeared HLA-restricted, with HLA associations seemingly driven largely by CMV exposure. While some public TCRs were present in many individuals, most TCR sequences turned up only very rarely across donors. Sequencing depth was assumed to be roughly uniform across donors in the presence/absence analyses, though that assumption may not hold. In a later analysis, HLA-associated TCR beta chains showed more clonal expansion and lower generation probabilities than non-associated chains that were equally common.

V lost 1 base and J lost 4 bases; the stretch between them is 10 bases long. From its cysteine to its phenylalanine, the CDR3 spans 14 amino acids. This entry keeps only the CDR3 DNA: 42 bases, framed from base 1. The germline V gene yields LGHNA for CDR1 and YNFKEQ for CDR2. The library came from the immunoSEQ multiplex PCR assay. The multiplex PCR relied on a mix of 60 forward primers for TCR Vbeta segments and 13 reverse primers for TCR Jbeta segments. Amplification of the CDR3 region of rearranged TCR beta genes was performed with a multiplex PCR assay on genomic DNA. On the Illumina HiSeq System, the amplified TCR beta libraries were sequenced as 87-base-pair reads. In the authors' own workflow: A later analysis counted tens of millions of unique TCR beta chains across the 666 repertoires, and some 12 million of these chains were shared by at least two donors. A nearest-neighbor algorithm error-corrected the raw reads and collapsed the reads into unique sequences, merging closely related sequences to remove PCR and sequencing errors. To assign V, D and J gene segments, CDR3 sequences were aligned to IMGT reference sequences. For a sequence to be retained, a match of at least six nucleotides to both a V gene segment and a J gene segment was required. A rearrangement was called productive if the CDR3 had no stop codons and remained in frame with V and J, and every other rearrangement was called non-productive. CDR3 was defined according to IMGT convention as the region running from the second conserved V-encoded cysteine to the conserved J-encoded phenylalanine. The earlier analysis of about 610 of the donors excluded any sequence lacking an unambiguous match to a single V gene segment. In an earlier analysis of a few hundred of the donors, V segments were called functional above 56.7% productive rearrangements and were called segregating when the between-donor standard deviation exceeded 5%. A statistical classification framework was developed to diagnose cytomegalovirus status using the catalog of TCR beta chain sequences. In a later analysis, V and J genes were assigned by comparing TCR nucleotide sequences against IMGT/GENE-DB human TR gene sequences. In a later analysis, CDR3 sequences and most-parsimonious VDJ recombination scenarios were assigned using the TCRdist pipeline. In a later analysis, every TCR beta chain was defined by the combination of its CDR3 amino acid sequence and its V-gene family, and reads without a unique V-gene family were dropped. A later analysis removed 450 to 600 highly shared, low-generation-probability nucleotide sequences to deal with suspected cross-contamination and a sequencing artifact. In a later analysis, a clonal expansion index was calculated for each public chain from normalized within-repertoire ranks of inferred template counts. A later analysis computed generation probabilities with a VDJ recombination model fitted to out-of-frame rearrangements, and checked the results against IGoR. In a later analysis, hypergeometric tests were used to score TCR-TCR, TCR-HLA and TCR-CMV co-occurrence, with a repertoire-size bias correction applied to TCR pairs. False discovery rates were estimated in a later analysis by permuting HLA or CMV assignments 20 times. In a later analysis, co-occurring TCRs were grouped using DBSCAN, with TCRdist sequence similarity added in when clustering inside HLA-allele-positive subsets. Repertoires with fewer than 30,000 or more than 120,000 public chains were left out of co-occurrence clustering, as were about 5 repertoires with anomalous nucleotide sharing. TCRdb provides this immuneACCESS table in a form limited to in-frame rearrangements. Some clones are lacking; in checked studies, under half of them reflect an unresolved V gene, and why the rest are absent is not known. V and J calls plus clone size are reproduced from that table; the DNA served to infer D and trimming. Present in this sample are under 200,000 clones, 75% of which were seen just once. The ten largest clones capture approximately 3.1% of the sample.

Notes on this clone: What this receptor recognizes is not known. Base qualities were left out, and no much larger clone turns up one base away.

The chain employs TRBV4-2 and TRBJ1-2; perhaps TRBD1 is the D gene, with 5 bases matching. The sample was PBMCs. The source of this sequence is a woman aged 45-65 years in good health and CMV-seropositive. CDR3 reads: CASSQGGIRYGYTF. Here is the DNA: TGTGCCAGCAGCCAAGGGGGCATCCGCTATGGCTACACCTTC.